This note documents a single T cell receptor beta chain sequence. Its antigen is undetermined. The sample belongs to a study of cytomegalovirus exposure and HLA in healthy donors. Study overall: Earlier sequencing of approximately 200 million T cells yielded 100 million to 120 million unique TCR beta sequences.

Whole-study findings and limits: As was reported, the classifier diagnosed cytomegalovirus status with high specificity and sensitivity.

The V and J ends lost 5 bases and 13 bases respectively, with 15 bases between them. The germline V gene has CDR1 SEHNR and CDR2 FQNEAQ (reference sequence). The CDR3 loop spans 12 amino acids. PCR used 60 Vbeta primers and 13 Jbeta primers. Measured with immunoSEQ multiplex PCR; TCRdb has only the in-frame clones, and not every one. The sample includes about 140,000 clones, approximately 80% of them seen just once. Sequenced material: PBMCs. The receptor was derived from a man under 40 in good health and CMV-seronegative. V is TRBV7-9 and J is TRBJ2-1; D may be TRBD1 (5 bases). The CDR3 nucleotides are TGTGCCAGCAGCCCCCCAGGTAGGGGACAGTTCTTC. It translates to CASSPPGRGQFF.